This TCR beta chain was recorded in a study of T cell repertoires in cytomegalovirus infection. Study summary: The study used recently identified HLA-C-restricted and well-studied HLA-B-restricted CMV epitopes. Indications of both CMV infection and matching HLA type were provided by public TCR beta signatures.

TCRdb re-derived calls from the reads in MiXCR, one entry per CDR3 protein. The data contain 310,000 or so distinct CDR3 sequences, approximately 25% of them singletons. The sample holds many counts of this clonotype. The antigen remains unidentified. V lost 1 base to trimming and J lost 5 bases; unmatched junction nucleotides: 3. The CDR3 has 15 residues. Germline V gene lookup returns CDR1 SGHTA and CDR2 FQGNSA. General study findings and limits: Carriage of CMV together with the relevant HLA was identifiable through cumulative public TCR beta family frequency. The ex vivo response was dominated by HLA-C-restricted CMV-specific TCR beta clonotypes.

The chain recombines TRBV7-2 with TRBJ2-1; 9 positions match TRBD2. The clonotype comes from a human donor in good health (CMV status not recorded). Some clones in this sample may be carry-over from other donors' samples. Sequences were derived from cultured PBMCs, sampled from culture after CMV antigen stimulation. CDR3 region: CASSLDSGRHNEQFF. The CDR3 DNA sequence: TGTGCCAGCAGCTTAGATAGCGGGAGACACAATGAGCAGTTCTTC. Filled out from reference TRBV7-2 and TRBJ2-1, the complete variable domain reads GAGVSQSPSNKVTEKGKDVELRCDPISGHTALYWYRQSLGQGLEFLIYFQGNSAPDKSGLPSDRFSAERTGGSVSTLTIQRTQQEDSAVYLCASSLDSGRHNEQFFGPGTRLTVL.